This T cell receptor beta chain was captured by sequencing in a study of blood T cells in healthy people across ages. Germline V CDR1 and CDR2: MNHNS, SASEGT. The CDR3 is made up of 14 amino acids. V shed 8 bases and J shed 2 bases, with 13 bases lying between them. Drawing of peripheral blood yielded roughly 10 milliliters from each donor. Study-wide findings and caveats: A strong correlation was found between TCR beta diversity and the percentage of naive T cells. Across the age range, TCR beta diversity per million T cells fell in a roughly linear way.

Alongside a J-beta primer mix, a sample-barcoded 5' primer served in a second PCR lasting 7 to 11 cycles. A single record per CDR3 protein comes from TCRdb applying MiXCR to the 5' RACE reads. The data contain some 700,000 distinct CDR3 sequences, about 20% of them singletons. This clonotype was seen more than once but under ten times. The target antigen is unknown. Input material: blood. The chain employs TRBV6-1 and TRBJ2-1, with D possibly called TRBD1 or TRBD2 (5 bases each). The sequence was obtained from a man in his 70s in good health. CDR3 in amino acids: CASLDSGPYNEQFF. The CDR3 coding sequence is TGTGCCAGCCTTGATTCGGGGCCCTACAATGAGCAGTTCTTC.